The sequence of this TCR beta chain was determined in a study of molecular identifiers for immune sequencing clone quantification. There are many counts of this clonotype. Its antigen is not identified. Naive CD8 T cells underwent sorting with the CD8+CD4-CCR7+CD45RA+ definition. Study-wide results and caveats: Among about 1 million naive cells, as was reported, spiked Jurkat TCR RNA from one cell was detectable. Molecules of identical TCR sharing a barcode could underestimate highly expanded clone sizes. Under 1% of molecules in naive cells, but over 99% of effector molecules, belonged to clones above 20 RNA copies.

A single record per CDR3 protein comes from TCRdb applying MiXCR to the PCR reads. The top ten clones hold about 1.5% of a sample with about 68,000 distinct CDR3 sequences, less than 20% of them seen once. This CDR3 has 13 residues. Material for sequencing was naive CD8+ T cells from blood, with Jurkat cell RNA spiked in. As for subset: FACS-sorted CD8+CD4-CCR7+CD45RA+ naive T cells. The chain recombines TRBV3-2 with TRBJ2-7; TRBD2 is the table's D call and was not checked against the DNA. TRBV3-2 is a pseudogene. The TCR comes from a human donor in good health. Some libraries in this study had Jurkat cell RNA spiked in. CDR3 sequence: CASSPHRSGEQYF. Written as DNA, the CDR3 is TGTGCCAGCAGCCCGCATCGAAGCGGCGAGCAGTACTTC.